Sequencing of this T cell receptor beta chain was carried out in a study of T cell repertoires in cytomegalovirus infection. Study outcomes and limitations: The ex vivo response showed dominance by HLA-C-restricted CMV-specific TCR beta clonotypes.

TCRdb redid the calling of the reads with MiXCR, one entry per CDR3 protein. The table has 250,000 to 300,000 distinct CDR3 sequences, about 25% seen once. V dropped 5 bases and J dropped 8 bases, with 10 bases sitting between them. CDR3 length equals 12 residues. The germline V gene encodes CDR1 KGHDR and CDR2 SFDVKD. This clonotype came up a few times. Its antigen is as yet unknown. The source is a human donor in good health (CMV status not recorded). Some clones in this sample may be carry-over from other donors' samples. The specimen sequenced was PBMCs. V gene TRBV24-1 combines with J gene TRBJ2-3; D assignment may be TRBD1 or TRBD2 (5 bases each). The CDR3 region is CATSGGKGTQYF. In DNA form, the CDR3 reads TGTGCCACCAGTGGGGGGAAGGGTACGCAGTATTTT.